This TCR beta chain was profiled in a study of cytomegalovirus exposure and HLA in healthy donors (dated by TCRdb to about 2017). Regarding the complete study: In an earlier analysis of roughly 500 of the donors, around 300 Gb of sequence data and 100 million or so unique TCR beta sequences from about 180 million T cells were reported. A later analysis re-analyzed previously published TCR beta repertoires from approximately 700 donors and added high-resolution HLA genotyping to study TCR occurrence patterns. To decide whether each TCR beta V gene segment behaved as functional or pseudogenic, an earlier analysis of some 600 of the donors relied on high-throughput TCR beta sequencing. Several DR-DQ haplotypes were handled as single units for association and clustering because linkage in the cohort was strong. Roughly 310 gigabases of sequencing data and around 87 million unique TCR sequences were included in an early release covering about 600 HLA-typed donors. A later genetic analysis took genome-wide SNP genotypes for about 55% of the 666 donors and used that subset as a discovery cohort. To predict cytomegalovirus infection status, the study combined high-throughput TCR immunosequencing, statistical association of individual TCRs with disease status, and machine learning. Alongside the repertoire data, information on donor age, sex, ethnicity and CMV serostatus was compiled. All discovery cohort repertoires had been generated on a single sequencing platform. Across under 500 genotyped donors of the cohort, an average of roughly 250,000 unique TCR beta nucleotide sequences per donor were sequenced, and 15% to 20% of those sequences were non-productive. Of the roughly 400 genotyped donors, approximately 82% fell in the genetic ancestry cluster associated with self-reported Caucasian donors. The T cell repertoires of 700 or so subjects were profiled by immunosequencing and related to cytomegalovirus serostatus. In addition to the first cohort of around 670 subjects, a separate validation cohort of under 150 different subjects was used. Class I and class II HLA loci were covered by the typing at four-digit resolution. Typing coverage differed by locus: A, B, C, DRB1 and DQB1 were typed in roughly 629-640 donors, DQA1 in 500 to 550, DPA1 in roughly 590, and DPB1 in 400 to 480. The study aimed to test whether cataloging public T cell receptors could reveal signatures of past pathogen exposure. In the later analysis, no new phenotypic data were used to find candidate immune exposures; instead, reliance was placed on TCR beta sequences and their occurrence across donors.

The cohort was made up of 500 to 800 healthy bone marrow donors. At the time of sampling, all cohort members were nominally healthy, though unrecorded immune exposures were likely present. The donor tested CMV seronegative, placing the donor among the 350 or so seronegative members of the cohort. A peripheral blood sample was collected from each donor, and TCR beta sequencing was performed on peripheral blood mononuclear cells. Genomic DNA extraction from the blood cell samples was performed with the Qiagen DNeasy Blood Extraction Kit. Results the study describes overall, beyond this receptor: A later analysis found that most CMV-associated TCR beta chains appeared HLA-restricted, with HLA associations seemingly driven largely by CMV exposure. Specific HLA alleles were associated with 16,951 TCR beta sequences at a false discovery rate of 0.05 in a later analysis. Roughly uniform sequencing depth across donors was assumed in presence/absence analyses, although this assumption may not hold. A further reported finding was that TCR beta sequences accurately predicted the HLA-A and HLA-B alleles for most subjects in the first cohort. Compared with the roughly 670-donor mean, donors in an Asian-associated ancestry cluster had fewer N-insertions in productive TCRs, according to a later genetic analysis. Seventeen rarely observed V segments, including chromosome 9 orphons, were excluded from the earlier analysis of a few hundred of the donors because counts were too low. Most TCR sequences were observed very rarely across donors, whereas some public TCRs were present in many individuals. Linkage disequilibrium might explain the correlated functional status among segregating V segments, but an unknown experimental factor could not be ruled out. In a later analysis, HLA-associated TCR beta chains were found to be more clonally expanded and to have lower generation probabilities than equally common non-associated chains. Because some donors lacked HLA typing at each locus, the association tests relied only on the typed subset. When HLA alleles, especially DR and DQ, strongly co-occurred, TCR associations were difficult to assign to individual alleles. A total of around 150 TCR beta chains were listed by the study as associated with cytomegalovirus. A later analysis found that TCR association rates varied across HLA loci, with DRB1 alleles showing the most associated TCRs and HLA-C alleles the fewest. In an earlier analysis of some 550 of the donors, most TCR beta V segments were observed in productive rearrangements about 90% or about 30% of the time, broadly matching IMGT annotations. Because the 87-base-pair reads could not distinguish some IMGT-functional V segments, including TRBV6-2 and TRBV6-3, those segments were excluded. An association between a missense DCLRE1C variant and V-gene and J-gene trimming of TCR beta chains was found in a later genetic analysis and replicated in an independent cohort. CMV serostatus was the only immune exposure information available for the cohort. Only TCR beta chains were sequenced in this cohort, and the absence of alpha or paired-chain data limited detectable features. A cluster of highly shared sequence variants was judged likely to represent a technical artifact of the sequencing pipeline. The classifier was reported to diagnose cytomegalovirus status with high specificity and sensitivity in both the original and validation cohorts. According to the authors, the approach could potentially be generalized to other disease states and immunological phenotypes. A few of the identified cytomegalovirus-associated TCR beta chains were confirmed in vitro to be specific for cytomegalovirus antigens. A later analysis reported that several top co-occurrence clusters appeared linked to parvovirus B19, influenza, CMV and Epstein-Barr virus.

As to this clone: Which antigen it targets is not known. Base qualities are not at hand, and no much larger clone is one base apart.

Libraries were prepared through the immunoSEQ multiplex PCR assay. For the multiplex PCR, a mixture combining 60 forward primers for TCR Vbeta segments and 13 reverse primers for TCR Jbeta segments was used. Amplification of the CDR3 region of rearranged TCR beta genes was performed with a multiplex PCR assay on genomic DNA. The amplified TCR beta libraries were sequenced on the Illumina HiSeq System as 87-base-pair reads. Per the source publication's procedure: A later analysis tallied 80 million to 95 million unique TCR beta chains across the 600 to 700 repertoires, and approximately 11 million of those chains were shared by two or more donors. Raw reads were error-corrected and collapsed into unique sequences with a nearest-neighbor algorithm that merged closely related sequences to remove PCR and sequencing errors. CDR3 sequences were aligned to IMGT reference sequences to assign V, D and J gene segments. For a sequence to be retained, a match of at least six nucleotides was required to both a V gene segment and a J gene segment. A rearrangement counted as productive if the CDR3 had no stop codons and remained in frame with V and J, and every other rearrangement counted as non-productive. CDR3 was defined according to IMGT convention as the region running from the second conserved V-encoded cysteine to the conserved J-encoded phenylalanine. The earlier analysis of some 550 of the donors excluded any sequence lacking an unambiguous match to a single V gene segment. In an earlier analysis of some 590 of the donors, a V segment was called functional when productive rearrangements were above 56.7%, and segregating when the standard deviation between donors exceeded 5%. A statistical classification framework was built to diagnose cytomegalovirus status from the catalog of TCR beta chain sequences. In a later analysis, TCR nucleotide sequences were compared against IMGT/GENE-DB human TR gene sequences so that V and J genes could be assigned. In a later analysis, CDR3 sequences and most-parsimonious VDJ recombination scenarios were assigned using the TCRdist pipeline. In a later analysis, each TCR beta chain was defined by its CDR3 amino acid sequence together with its V-gene family, and reads without a unique V-gene family were excluded. A later analysis removed roughly 590 highly shared, low-generation-probability nucleotide sequences to deal with suspected cross-contamination and a sequencing artifact. In a later analysis, a clonal expansion index for each public chain was calculated from normalized within-repertoire ranks of inferred template counts. In a later analysis, generation probabilities were computed using a VDJ recombination model fitted to out-of-frame rearrangements, and the results were checked against IGoR. In a later analysis, TCR-TCR, TCR-HLA and TCR-CMV co-occurrence was scored with hypergeometric tests, and a repertoire-size bias correction was applied to TCR pairs. In a later analysis, false discovery rates were estimated by permuting HLA or CMV assignments 20 times. In a later analysis, co-occurring TCRs were grouped using DBSCAN, with TCRdist sequence similarity added in when clustering inside HLA-allele-positive subsets. Repertoires with fewer than 30,000 or more than 120,000 public chains were left out of co-occurrence clustering, as were five repertoires with anomalous nucleotide sharing. Not all clones reach the TCRdb copy of this immuneACCESS table, which keeps in-frame sequences only. Checked studies attribute under half of the gap to unresolved V genes and leave the rest unexplained. D and trimming were read from the DNA, whereas the V and J calls and clone size are those reported in that table. This sample lists 150,000 or so clones; over 65% were detected once. Around 3.3% of the sample lies in the top ten.

For CDR1 and CDR2, the germline V gene lists KGHSH and LQKENI. The CDR3 runs 17 residues from the cysteine to the phenylalanine. Kept here is only the CDR3 DNA, which spans 51 bases and is read in frame from base 1. V is cut by 3 bases and J by 0 bases, and the space between the germline ends is 14 bases. The sequence joins TRBV18 to TRBJ1-4, with the D gene not clear enough to name. This clonotype was obtained from a woman aged 40 to 50 in good health and CMV-seronegative. The material sequenced was PBMCs. The DNA sequence is given as TGTGCCAGCTCACCGTTTAGCCCTCGGGCAACTAATGAAAAACTGTTTTTT. It codes for CASSPFSPRATNEKLFF.